The 15 T cell receptor beta chains given below trace back to one sample, sequenced in a study of identical twins. Via MiXCR, TCRdb re-called the 5' RACE reads, giving one row per CDR3 protein. The sample carries hundreds of thousands of distinct CDR3 sequences, 8.5% to 9.5% recorded once. The data also belong to a second study, concerning yellow fever vaccine responses in identical twins.

Input material: PBMCs. The receptors originated from a woman aged 18-35 years in good health.

This clonotype turned up a few times. The chain employs TRBV2 and TRBJ1-5; 8 nucleotides match TRBD1. The trim removed 6 bases at V and 3 bases at J, leaving 4 bases unmatched. The CDR3 is made up of 14 amino acids. Germline V gene data show CDR1 as SNHLY and CDR2 as FYNNEI. The CDR3 bases are TGTGCCAGCAGCAAGGGACAGGACAATCAGCCCCAGCATTTT. Its translation: CASSKGQDNQPQHF. The complete variable domain, with remaining parts taken from reference TRBV2 and TRBJ1-5, reads EPEVTQTPSHQVTQMGQEVILRCVPISNHLYFYWYRQILGQKVEFLVSFYNNEISEKSEIFDDQFSVERPDGSNFTLKIRSTKLEDSAMYFCASSKGQDNQPQHFGDGTRLSIL.

This clonotype was detected ten times or more. This sequence joins TRBV29-1 and TRBJ2-1; 13 nucleotides line up with TRBD2. V dropped 6 bases and J dropped 6; count of bases not matched to a gene: 8. The CDR3 has 15 amino acids. From germline, CDR1 is SQVTM and CDR2 ANQGSEA. CDR3 loop: CSVRLRTSGSNEQFF. As DNA, the CDR3 is TGCAGCGTAAGACTCAGGACTAGCGGGAGCAATGAGCAGTTCTTC.

At least ten counts were recorded for this clonotype. This sequence joins TRBV12-3 or TRBV12-4 and TRBJ1-2; 9 bases map to TRBD1. Losses at the gene ends were 4 bases for V and 8 bases for J; bases not matched to a gene: 8. The CDR3 is 14 amino acids. CDR3 region: CASSSSWTGDGYTF. CDR3 coding DNA: TGTGCCAGCAGTTCTTCCTGGACAGGGGACGGCTACACCTTC.

In DNA form, the CDR3 reads TGTGCCATCCTTCGAAGCGGGAGGAACACCGGGGAGCTGTTTTTT. Protein sequence: CAILRSGRNTGELFF. The genes are TRBV7-9 and TRBJ2-2, with 8 bases identical to TRBD2. Germline-derived CDR1 and CDR2 are SEHNR and FQNEAQ (reference sequence). V dropped 10 bases and J dropped 1; count of bases not matched to a gene: 8. CDR3 length: 15 residues.

This clonotype was seen more than once but under ten times. The chain carries TRBV5-6 and TRBJ2-2; 7 nucleotides line up with TRBD2. The CDR3 contains 16 residues. V shed 0 bases and J 4 bases; nucleotides not matched to a gene: 6. The V gene's germline CDR1 is SGHDT and CDR2 YYEEEE. The CDR3 nucleotides read TGTGCCAGCAGCTTGGAACCTAGCGGTGTCACCGGGGAGCTGTTTTTT. This translates into CASSLEPSGVTGELFF.

V gene TRBV7-9 combines with J gene TRBJ1-1; D is unclear. Germline assignment: CDR1 SEHNR and CDR2 FQNEAQ (reference sequence). There are 12 residues in the CDR3. V gave up 4 bases and J gave up 5 bases, with 8 bases separating them. The CDR3 nucleotides read TGTGCCAGCAGCTACGCGACTACTGAAGCTTTCTTT. This gives the protein CASSYATTEAFF.

About this clonotype itself: Sequence at one end of the junction differs from germline and may be a read error. The chain joins TRBV2 to TRBJ2-5; 7 bases agree with TRBD1. The CDR3 totals 14 residues. CDR1 and CDR2 (germline): SNHLY, FYNNEI. The DNA for the CDR3 is TGTGCCAGCACCTTAACAGGGGTCCAAGGGACCCAGTACTTC. This sequence encodes CASTLTGVQGTQYF. Supplemented by reference TRBV2 and TRBJ2-5, the full variable domain reads EPEVTQTPSHQVTQMGQEVILRCVPISNHLYFYWYRQILGQKVEFLVSFYNNEISEKSEIFDDQFSVERPDGSNFTLKIRSTKLEDSAMYFCASTLTGVQGTQYFGPGTRLLVL.

Comments on this clonotype: This may be a read error: a much more frequent sequence differs by one nucleotide. The V call is TRBV6-1, the J call TRBJ2-1; 13 nucleotides line up with TRBD2. The CDR3 runs to 17 residues. After removal of 6 bases from V and 0 bases from J, the junction contained 5 bases not matched to a gene. The germline gives CDR1 MNHNS, CDR2 SASEGT. This CDR3 is CASSSRTSGSSYNEQFF. The CDR3 coding sequence is TGTGCCAGCAGCTCCCGGACTAGCGGGAGCTCCTACAATGAGCAGTTCTTC.

The sample holds a few counts of this clonotype. J is TRBJ2-7 and V is TRBV28; 7 bases align to TRBD1. The germline gives CDR1 MDHEN, CDR2 SYDVKM. The junction had 12 bases not matched to a gene; V was cut back by 7 bases and J by 6 bases. The CDR3 is 14 amino acids. The CDR3 region has the DNA TGTGCCAGCAAAACTTACAGGGGTGGGCGCGAGCAGTACTTC. This sequence encodes CASKTYRGGREQYF. Filled out from reference TRBV28 and TRBJ2-7, the complete variable domain reads DVKVTQSSRYLVKRTGEKVFLECVQDMDHENMFWYRQDPGLGLRLIYFSYDVKMKEKGDIPEGYSVSREKKERFSLILESASTNQTSMYLCASKTYRGGREQYFGPGTRLTVT.

Only a few counts were recorded for this clonotype. The chain carries TRBV5-1 and TRBJ2-3, with 9 bases lining up with TRBD1. V dropped 0 bases and J dropped 5; count of bases not matched to a gene: 4. The V gene's germline CDR1 is SGHRS and CDR2 YFSETQ. This CDR3 comprises 15 residues. The CDR3 bases are TGCGCCAGCAGCTTGGTCGGGACAGGGCTAGATACGCAGTATTTT. It is translated as CASSLVGTGLDTQYF. Full variable domain (rest looked up from reference TRBV5-1 and TRBJ2-3): KAGVTQTPRYLIKTRGQQVTLSCSPISGHRSVSWYQQTPGQGLQFLFEYFSETQRNKGNFPGRFSGRQFSNSRSEMNVSTLELGDSALYLCASSLVGTGLDTQYFGPGTRLTVL.

This clonotype was seen many times. The chain is built from TRBV15 and TRBJ2-5; 8 nucleotides line up with TRBD2. Germline loops: CDR1 LNHNV, CDR2 YYDKDF (reference sequence). This CDR3 comprises 18 residues. The trim removed 0 bases at V and 4 bases at J, leaving 13 bases unmatched. The CDR3 region has the DNA TGTGCCACCAGCAGAGATATAGCGGGGACTCCCGAGGGAGAGACCCAGTACTTC. Its protein product is CATSRDIAGTPEGETQYF.

This clonotype occurred a few times. The rearrangement links TRBV5-6 to TRBJ1-5, with TRBD1 as a possible D gene (6 bases). The CDR3 covers 16 residues. Trimming shortened V by 0 bases and J by 4 bases, and 14 bases separated the two germline ends. Germline CDR1 SGHDT, CDR2 YYEEEE. The DNA of the CDR3 is TGTGCCAGCAGCTTGGAGGCAGGGGCGAGTAATCAGCCCCAGCATTTT. Its protein is CASSLEAGASNQPQHF. Variable domain in full (rest from reference TRBV5-6 and TRBJ1-5): DAGVTQSPTHLIKTRGQQVTLRCSPKSGHDTVSWYQQALGQGPQFIFQYYEEEERQRGNFPDRFSGHQFPNYSSELNVNALLLGDSALYLCASSLEAGASNQPQHFGDGTRLSIL.

This clonotype was observed a few times. The rearrangement joins TRBV9 to TRBJ2-7, with TRBD1 identical over 8 bases. In germline, CDR1 is SGDLS, CDR2 YYNGEE. The CDR3 loop spans 15 amino acids. Trimming took 4 bases from V and 2 from J; bases not matched to a gene: 8. The DNA of the CDR3 is TGTGCCAGCAGCCCCCGGACAGGGAACCCCTACGAGCAGTACTTC. This encodes CASSPRTGNPYEQYF.

The gene calls are TRBV5-6 and TRBJ2-7; 8 nucleotides line up with TRBD2. Trimming took 0 bases from V and 4 from J; bases not matched to a gene: 6. Germline CDR1 SGHDT, CDR2 YYEEEE. There are 15 residues in the CDR3. The CDR3 here is CASSLALADSYEQYF. The CDR3 coding sequence is TGTGCCAGCAGCTTGGCACTAGCGGACTCGTACGAGCAGTACTTC.

There are many counts of this clonotype. V usage is TRBV5-1 and J usage is TRBJ1-4, with no clear D. This CDR3 is built from 16 residues. Trimming shortened V by 0 bases and J by 2 bases, and 11 bases separated the two germline ends. Germline V gene lookup returns CDR1 SGHRS and CDR2 YFSETQ. In DNA, the CDR3 is TGCGCCAGCAGCTTGGCCAGTATCTCTACTAATGAAAAACTGTTTTTT. It codes for CASSLASISTNEKLFF.